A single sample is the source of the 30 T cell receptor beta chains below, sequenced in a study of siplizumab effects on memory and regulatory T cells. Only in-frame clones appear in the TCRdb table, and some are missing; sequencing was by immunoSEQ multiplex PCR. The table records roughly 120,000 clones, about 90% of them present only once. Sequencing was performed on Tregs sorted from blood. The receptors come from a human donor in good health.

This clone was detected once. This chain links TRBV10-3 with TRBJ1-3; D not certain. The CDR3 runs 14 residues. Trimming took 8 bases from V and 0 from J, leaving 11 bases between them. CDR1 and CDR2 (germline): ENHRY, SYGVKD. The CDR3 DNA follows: TGTGCCATCTCTTCAGGCGCCTCTGGAAACACCATATATTTT. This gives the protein CAISSGASGNTIYF.

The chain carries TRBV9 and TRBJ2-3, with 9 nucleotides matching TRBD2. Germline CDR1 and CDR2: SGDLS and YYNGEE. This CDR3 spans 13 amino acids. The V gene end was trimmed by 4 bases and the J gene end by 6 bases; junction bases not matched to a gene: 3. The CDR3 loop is CASSTGTSDTQYF. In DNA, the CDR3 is TGTGCCAGCAGCACTGGGACTAGCGATACGCAGTATTTT.

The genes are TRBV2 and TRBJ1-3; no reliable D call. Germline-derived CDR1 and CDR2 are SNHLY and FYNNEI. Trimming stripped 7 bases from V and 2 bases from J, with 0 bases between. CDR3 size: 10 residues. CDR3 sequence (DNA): TGTGCCAGCACTGGAAACACCATATATTTT. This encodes CASTGNTIYF.

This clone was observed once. CDR3 bases: TGCAGCGTTCTACAGGGGACCAAACTGTTTTTT. This encodes CSVLQGTKLFF. This rearrangement joins TRBV29-1 to TRBJ1-4; 7 bases line up with TRBD1. The CDR3 runs to 11 residues. The germline gives CDR1 SQVTM, CDR2 ANQGSEA. The V gene end was trimmed by 5 bases and the J gene end by 11 bases; junction bases not matched to a gene: 5.

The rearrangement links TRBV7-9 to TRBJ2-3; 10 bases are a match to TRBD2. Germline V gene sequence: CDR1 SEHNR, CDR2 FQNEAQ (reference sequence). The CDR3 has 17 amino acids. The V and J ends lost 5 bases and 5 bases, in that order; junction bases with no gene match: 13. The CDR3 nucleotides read TGTGCCAGCAGCCCTAGCGGGAGTTATCTTGGCGGAGATACGCAGTATTTT. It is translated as CASSPSGSYLGGDTQYF.

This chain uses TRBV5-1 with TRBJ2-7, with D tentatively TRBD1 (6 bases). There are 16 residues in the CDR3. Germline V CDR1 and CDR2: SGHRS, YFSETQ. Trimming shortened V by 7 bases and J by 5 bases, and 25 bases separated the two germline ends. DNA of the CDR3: TGCGCCAGCTTCCGGGCCCCCGGGACAATCGGGGACGAGCAGTACTTC. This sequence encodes CASFRAPGTIGDEQYF.

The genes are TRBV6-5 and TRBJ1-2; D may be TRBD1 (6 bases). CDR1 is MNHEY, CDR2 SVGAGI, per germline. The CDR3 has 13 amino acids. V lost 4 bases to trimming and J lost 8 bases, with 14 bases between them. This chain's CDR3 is CASSFTQGNGYTF. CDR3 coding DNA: TGTGCCAGCAGTTTCACACAGGGCAACGGCTACACCTTC.

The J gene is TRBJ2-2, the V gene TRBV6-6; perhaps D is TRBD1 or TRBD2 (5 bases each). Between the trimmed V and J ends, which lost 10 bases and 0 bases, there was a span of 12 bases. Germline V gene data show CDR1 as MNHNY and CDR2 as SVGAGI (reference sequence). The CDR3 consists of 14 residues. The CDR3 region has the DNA TGTGCCATCCGCCGGGACCCGAACACCGGGGAGCTGTTTTTT. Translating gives CAIRRDPNTGELFF.

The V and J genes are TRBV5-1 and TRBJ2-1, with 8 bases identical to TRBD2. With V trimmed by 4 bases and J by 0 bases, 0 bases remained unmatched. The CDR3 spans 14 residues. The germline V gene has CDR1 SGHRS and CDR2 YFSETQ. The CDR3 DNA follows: TGCGCCAGCAGCAGCGGGAGCTCCTACAATGAGCAGTTCTTC. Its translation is CASSSGSSYNEQFF.

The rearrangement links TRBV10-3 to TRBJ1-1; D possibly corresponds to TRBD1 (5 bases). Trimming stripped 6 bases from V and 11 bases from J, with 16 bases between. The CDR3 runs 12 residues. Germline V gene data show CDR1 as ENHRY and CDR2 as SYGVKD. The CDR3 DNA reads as TGTGCCATCAGACCCCCGGCAGGGTCGGCTTTCTTT. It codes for CAIRPPAGSAFF.

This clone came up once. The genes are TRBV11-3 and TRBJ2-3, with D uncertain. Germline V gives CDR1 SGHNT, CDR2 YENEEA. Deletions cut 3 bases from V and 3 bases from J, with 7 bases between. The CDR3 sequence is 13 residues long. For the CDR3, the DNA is TGTGCCAGCAGCTTCGGCGGAACAGATACGCAGTATTTT. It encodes CASSFGGTDTQYF.

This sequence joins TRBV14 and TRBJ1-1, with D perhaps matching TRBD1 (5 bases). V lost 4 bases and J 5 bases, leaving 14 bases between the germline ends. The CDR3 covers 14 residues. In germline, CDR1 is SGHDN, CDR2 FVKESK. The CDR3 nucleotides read TGTGCCAGCAGCCCCCAGGGAGGGCGAACTGAAGCTTTCTTT. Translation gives CASSPQGGRTEAFF.

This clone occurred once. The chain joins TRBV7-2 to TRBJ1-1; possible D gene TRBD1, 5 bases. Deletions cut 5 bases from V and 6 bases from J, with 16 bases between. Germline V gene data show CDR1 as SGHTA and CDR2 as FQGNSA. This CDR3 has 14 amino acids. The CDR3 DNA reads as TGTGCCAGCAGCGCCCCCTACAGGTACGCTGAAGCTTTCTTT. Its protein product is CASSAPYRYAEAFF.

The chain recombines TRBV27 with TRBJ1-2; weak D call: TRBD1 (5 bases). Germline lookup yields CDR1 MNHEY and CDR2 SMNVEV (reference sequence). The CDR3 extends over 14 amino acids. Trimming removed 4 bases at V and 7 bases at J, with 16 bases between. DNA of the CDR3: TGTGCCAGCAGTTGGACGGGGGAAGTCTCTGGCTACACCTTC. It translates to CASSWTGEVSGYTF.

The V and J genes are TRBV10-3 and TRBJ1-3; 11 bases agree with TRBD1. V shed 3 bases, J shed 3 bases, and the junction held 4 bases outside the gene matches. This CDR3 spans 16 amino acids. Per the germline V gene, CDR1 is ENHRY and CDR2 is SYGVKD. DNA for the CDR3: TGTGCCATCAGTGAAGGACAGGGGGCGAATGGAAACACCATATATTTT. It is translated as CAISEGQGANGNTIYF.

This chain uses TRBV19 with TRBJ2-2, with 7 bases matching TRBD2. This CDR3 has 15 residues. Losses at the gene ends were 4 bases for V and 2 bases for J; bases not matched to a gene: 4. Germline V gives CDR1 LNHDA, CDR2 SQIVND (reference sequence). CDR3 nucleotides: TGTGCCAGTAGTAAGGTAGCGGGTAACACCGGGGAGCTGTTTTTT. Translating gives CASSKVAGNTGELFF.

CDR3 sequence: CASSLSGRAVETQYF. In DNA form, the CDR3 reads TGTGCCAGCAGCCTCAGCGGGAGGGCCGTGGAGACCCAGTACTTC. The rearrangement joins TRBV7-3 to TRBJ2-5; 10 bases line up with TRBD2. CDR1 and CDR2 (germline): SGHTA, FQGTGA. V lost 5 bases and J lost 5; bases outside the gene matches: 8. This CDR3 is 15 amino acids long.

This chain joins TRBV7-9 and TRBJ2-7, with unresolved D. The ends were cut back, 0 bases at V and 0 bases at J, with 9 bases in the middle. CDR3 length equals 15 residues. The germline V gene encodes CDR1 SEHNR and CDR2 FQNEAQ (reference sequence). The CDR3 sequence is CASSLAAPASYEQYF. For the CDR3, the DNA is TGTGCCAGCAGCTTAGCTGCCCCAGCCTCCTACGAGCAGTACTTC.

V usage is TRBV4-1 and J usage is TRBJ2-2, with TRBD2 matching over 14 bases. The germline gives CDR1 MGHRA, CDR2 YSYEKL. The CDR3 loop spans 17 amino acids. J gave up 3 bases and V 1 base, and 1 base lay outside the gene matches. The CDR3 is CASSQGTSGRHTGELFF. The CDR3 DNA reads TGCGCCAGCAGCCAAGGGACTAGCGGGAGGCACACCGGGGAGCTGTTTTTT.

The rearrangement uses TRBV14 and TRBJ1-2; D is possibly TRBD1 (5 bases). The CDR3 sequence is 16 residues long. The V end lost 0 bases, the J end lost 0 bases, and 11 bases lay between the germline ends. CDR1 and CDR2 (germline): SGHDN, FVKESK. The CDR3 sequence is CASSQDIGTANYGYTF. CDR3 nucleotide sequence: TGTGCCAGCAGCCAAGATATAGGGACGGCTAACTATGGCTACACCTTC.

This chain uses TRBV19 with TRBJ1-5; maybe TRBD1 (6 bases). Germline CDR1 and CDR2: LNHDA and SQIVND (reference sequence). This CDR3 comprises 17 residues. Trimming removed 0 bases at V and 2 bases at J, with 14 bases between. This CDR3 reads CASSIELARGRNQPQHF. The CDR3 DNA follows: TGTGCCAGTAGTATAGAACTTGCCAGGGGACGCAATCAGCCCCAGCATTTT.

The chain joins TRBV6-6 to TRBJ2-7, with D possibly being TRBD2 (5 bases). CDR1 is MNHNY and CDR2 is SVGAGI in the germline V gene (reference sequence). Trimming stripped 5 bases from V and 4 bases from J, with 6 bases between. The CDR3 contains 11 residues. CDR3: CASSRDYEQYF. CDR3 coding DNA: TGTGCCAGCAGTCGGGATTACGAGCAGTACTTC.

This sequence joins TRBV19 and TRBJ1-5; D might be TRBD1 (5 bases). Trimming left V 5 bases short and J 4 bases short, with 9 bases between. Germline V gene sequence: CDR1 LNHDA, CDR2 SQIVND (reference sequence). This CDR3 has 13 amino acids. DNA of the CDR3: TGTGCCAGTAGTCGAGGGGTGAATCAGCCCCAGCATTTT. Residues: CASSRGVNQPQHF.

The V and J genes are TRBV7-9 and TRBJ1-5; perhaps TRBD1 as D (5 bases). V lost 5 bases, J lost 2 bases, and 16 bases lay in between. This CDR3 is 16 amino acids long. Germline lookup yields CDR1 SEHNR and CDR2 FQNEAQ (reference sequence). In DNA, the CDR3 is TGTGCCAGCAGCCCCGGGGGGGGGATGGGCAATCAGCCCCAGCATTTT. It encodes CASSPGGGMGNQPQHF.

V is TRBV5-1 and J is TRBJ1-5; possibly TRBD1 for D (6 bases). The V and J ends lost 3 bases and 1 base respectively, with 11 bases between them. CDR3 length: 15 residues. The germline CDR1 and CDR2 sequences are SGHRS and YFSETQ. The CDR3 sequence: CASSYTGNSNQPQHF. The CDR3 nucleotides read TGCGCCAGCAGCTACACAGGGAACAGCAATCAGCCCCAGCATTTT.

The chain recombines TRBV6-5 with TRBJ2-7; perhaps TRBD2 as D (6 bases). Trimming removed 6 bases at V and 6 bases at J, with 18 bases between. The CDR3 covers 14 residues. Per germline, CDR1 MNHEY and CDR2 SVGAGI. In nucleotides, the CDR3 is TGTGCCAGCAGCCAGGGACTGACGGGCGGCGAGCAGTACTTC. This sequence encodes CASSQGLTGGEQYF.

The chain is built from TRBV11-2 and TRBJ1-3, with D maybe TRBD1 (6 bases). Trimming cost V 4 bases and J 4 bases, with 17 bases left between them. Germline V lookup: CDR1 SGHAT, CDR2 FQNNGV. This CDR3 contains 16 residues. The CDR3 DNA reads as TGTGCCAGCAGCTCGGGGGGCGCCTCTGGCGGAAACACCATATATTTT. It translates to CASSSGGASGGNTIYF.

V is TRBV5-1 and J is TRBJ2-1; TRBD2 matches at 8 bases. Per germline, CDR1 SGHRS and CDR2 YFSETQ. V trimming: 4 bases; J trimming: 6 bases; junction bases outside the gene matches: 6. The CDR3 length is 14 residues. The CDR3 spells CASSARLASNEQFF. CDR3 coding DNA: TGCGCCAGCAGCGCCAGACTAGCGAGCAATGAGCAGTTCTTC.

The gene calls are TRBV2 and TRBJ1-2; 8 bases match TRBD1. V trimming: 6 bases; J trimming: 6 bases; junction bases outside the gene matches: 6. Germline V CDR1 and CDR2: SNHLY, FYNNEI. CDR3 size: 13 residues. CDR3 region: CASRGQVGNGYTF. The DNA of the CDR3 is TGTGCCAGCAGGGGACAGGTGGGGAATGGCTACACCTTC.

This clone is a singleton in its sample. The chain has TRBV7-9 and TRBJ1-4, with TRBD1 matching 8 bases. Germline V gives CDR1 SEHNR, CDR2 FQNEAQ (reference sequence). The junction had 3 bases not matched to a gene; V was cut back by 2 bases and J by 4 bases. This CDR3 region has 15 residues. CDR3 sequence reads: CASSLRTGLNEKLFF. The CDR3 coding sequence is TGTGCCAGCAGCTTACGGACAGGGCTTAATGAAAAACTGTTTTTT.